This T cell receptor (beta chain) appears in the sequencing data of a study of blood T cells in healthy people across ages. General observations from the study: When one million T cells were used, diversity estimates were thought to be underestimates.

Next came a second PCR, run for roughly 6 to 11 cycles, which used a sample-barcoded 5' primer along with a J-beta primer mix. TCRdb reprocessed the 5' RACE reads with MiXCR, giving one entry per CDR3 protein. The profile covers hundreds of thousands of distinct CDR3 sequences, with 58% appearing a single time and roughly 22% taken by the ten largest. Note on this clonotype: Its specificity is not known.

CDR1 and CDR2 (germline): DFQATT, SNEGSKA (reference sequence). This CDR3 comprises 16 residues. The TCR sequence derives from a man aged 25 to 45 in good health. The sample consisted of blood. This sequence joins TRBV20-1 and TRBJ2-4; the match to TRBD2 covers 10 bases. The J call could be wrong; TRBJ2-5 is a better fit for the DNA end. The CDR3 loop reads CSASPSGSRGQETQYF. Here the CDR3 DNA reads TGCAGTGCTAGTCCTAGCGGGAGTAGGGGGCAAGAGACCCAGTACTTC.